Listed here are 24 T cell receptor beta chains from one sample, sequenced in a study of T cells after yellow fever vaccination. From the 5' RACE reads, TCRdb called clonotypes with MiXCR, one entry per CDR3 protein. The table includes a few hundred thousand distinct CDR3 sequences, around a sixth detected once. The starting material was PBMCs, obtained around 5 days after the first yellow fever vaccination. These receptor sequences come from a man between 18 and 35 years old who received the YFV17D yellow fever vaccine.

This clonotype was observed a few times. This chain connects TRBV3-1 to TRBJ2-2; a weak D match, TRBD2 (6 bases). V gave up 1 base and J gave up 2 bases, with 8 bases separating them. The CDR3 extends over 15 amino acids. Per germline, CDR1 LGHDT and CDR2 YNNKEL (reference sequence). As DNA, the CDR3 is TGTGCCAGCAGCCAAGGGACTACAAACACCGGGGAGCTGTTTTTT. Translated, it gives CASSQGTTNTGELFF.

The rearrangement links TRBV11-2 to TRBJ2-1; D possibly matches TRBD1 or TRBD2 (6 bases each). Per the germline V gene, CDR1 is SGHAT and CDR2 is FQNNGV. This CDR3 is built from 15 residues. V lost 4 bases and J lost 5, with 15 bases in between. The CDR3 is CASSSPGAGHNEQFF. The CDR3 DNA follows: TGTGCCAGCAGCTCACCGGGGGCAGGCCACAATGAGCAGTTCTTC. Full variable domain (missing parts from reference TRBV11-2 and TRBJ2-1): EAGVAQSPRYKIIEKRQSVAFWCNPISGHATLYWYQQILGQGPKLLIQFQNNGVVDDSQLPKDRFSAERLKGVDSTLKIQPAKLEDSAVYLCASSSPGAGHNEQFFGPGTRLTVL.

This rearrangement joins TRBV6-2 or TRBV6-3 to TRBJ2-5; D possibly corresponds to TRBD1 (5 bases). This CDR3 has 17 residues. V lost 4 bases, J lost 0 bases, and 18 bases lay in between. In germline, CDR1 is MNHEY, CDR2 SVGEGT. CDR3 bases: TGTGCCAGCAGTTTCAATGACATGACAGCCTACCAAGAGACCCAGTACTTC. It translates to CASSFNDMTAYQETQYF.

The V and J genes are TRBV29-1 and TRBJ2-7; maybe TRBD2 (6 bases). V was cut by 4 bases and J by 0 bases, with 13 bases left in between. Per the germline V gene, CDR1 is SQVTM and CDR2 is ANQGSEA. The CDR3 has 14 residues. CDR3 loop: CSVVKRRDSYEQYV. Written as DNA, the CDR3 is TGCAGCGTTGTCAAGAGGAGGGACTCCTACGAGCAGTACGTC.

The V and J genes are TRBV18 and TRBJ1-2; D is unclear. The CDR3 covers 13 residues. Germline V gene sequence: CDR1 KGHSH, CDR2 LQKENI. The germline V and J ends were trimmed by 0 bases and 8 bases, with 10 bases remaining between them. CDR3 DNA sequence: TGTGCCAGCTCACCACCGGTCGGTTCGGGCTACACCTTC. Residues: CASSPPVGSGYTF.

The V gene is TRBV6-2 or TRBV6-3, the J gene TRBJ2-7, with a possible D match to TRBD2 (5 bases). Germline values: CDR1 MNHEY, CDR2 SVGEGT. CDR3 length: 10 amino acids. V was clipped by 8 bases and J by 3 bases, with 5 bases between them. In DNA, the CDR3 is TGTGCCAGCGGACTCTACGAGCAGTACGTC. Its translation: CASGLYEQYV.

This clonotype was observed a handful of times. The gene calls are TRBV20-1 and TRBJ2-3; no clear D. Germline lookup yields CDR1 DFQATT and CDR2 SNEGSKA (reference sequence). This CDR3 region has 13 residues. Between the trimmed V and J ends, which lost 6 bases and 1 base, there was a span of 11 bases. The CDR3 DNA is TGCAGTGCCCTGGATGAAGGCACAGATACGCAGTATTTT. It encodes CSALDEGTDTQYF.

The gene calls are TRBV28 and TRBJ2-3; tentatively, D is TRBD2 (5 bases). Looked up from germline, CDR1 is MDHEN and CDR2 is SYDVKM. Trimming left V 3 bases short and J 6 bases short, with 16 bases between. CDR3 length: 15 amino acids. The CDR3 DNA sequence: TGTGCCAGCAGTTTCCTCACCGGACTTGAGGATACGCAGTATTTT. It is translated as CASSFLTGLEDTQYF.

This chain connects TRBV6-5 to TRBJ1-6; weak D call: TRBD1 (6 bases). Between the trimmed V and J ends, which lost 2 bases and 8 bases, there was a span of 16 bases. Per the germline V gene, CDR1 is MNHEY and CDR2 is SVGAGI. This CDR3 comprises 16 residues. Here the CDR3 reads CASSYAQGTRDSPLHF. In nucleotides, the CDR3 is TGTGCCAGCAGTTACGCCCAGGGGACGCGAGATTCACCCCTCCACTTT.

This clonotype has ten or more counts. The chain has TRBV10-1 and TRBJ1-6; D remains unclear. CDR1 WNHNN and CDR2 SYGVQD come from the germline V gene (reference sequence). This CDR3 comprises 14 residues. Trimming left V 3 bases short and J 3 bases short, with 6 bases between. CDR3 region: CASSELRYNSPLHF. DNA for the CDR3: TGCGCCAGCAGTGAACTCCGCTATAATTCACCCCTCCACTTT.

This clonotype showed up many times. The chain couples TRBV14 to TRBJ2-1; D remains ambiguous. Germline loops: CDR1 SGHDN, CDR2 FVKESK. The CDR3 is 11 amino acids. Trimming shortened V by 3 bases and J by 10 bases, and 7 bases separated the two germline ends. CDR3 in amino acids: CASSHSREQFF. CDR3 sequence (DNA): TGTGCCAGCAGCCATTCTCGGGAGCAGTTCTTC.

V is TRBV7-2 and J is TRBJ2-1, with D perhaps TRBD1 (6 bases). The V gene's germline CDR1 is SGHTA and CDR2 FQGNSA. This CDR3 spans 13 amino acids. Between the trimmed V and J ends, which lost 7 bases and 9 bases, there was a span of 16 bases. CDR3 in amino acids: CASMAGAWGEQFF. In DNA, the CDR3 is TGTGCCAGCATGGCAGGGGCCTGGGGTGAGCAGTTCTTC.

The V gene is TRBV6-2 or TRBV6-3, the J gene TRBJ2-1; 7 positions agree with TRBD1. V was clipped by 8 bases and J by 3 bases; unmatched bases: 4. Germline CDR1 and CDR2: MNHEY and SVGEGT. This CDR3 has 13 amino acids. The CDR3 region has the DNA TGTGCCAGCCGGGACAGCCTCTACAATGAGCAGTTCTTC. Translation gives CASRDSLYNEQFF.

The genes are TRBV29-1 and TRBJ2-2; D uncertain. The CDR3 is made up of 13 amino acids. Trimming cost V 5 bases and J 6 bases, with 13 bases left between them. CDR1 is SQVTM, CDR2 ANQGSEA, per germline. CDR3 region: CSVISALAGELFF. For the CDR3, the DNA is TGCAGCGTTATCTCGGCTCTCGCCGGGGAGCTGTTTTTT.

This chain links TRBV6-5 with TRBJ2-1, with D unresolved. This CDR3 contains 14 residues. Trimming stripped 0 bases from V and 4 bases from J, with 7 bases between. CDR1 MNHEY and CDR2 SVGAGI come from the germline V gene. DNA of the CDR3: TGTGCCAGCAGTTACTCGAATACGTACAATGAGCAGTTCTTC. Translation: CASSYSNTYNEQFF.

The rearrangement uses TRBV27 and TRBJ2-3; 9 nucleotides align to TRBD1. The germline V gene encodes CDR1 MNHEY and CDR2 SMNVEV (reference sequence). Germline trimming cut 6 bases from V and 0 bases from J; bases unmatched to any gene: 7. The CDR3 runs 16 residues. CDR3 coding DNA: TGTGCCAGCAGACTGTACAGGGGGCTCAGCACAGATACGCAGTATTTT. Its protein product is CASRLYRGLSTDTQYF.

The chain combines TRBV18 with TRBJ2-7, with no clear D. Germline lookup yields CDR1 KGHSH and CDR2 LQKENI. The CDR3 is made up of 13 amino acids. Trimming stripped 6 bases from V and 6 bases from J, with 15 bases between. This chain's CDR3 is CASSSARAREQYV. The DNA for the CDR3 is TGTGCCAGCTCGTCGGCAAGGGCCCGCGAGCAGTACGTC.

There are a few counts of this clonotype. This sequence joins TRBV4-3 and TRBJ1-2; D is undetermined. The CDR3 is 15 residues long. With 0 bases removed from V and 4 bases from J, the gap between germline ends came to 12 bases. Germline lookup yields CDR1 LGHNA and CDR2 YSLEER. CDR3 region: CASSQDPPFIYGYTF. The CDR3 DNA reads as TGCGCCAGCAGCCAAGACCCGCCTTTTATCTATGGCTACACCTTC.

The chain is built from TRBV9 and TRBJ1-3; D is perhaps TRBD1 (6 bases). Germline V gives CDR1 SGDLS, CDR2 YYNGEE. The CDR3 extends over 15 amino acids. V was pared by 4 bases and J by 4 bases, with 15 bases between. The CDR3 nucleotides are TGTGCCAGCAGCTCTAATACAGGGACGGGAAACACCATATATTTT. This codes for CASSSNTGTGNTIYF.

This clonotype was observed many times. The CDR3: CASSYPQGGADTQYF. The CDR3 DNA sequence: TGTGCCAGCAGTTACCCCCAAGGGGGCGCAGATACGCAGTATTTT. The rearrangement joins TRBV6-5 to TRBJ2-3; 7 positions agree with TRBD1. V shed 2 bases and J 4 bases; nucleotides not matched to a gene: 6. From germline, CDR1 is MNHEY and CDR2 SVGAGI. The CDR3 length is 15 residues.

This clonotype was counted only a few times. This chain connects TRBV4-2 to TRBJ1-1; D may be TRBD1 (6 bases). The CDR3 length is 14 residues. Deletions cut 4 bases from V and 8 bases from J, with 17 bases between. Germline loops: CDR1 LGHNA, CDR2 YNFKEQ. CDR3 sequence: CASSLTTGLEEAFF. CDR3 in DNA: TGTGCCAGCAGCCTCACGACAGGTTTGGAAGAAGCTTTCTTT.

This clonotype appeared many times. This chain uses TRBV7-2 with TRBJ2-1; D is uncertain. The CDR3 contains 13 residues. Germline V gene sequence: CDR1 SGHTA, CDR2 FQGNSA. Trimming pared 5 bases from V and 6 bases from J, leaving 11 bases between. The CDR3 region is CASSLDFLNEQFF. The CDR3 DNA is TGTGCCAGCAGCCTTGACTTCCTCAATGAGCAGTTCTTC.

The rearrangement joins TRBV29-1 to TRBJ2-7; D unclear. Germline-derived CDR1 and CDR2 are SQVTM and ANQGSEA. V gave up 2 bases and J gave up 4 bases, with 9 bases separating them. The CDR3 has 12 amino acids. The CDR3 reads CSVEPPGYEQYV. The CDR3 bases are TGCAGCGTTGAACCCCCGGGTTACGAGCAGTACGTC.

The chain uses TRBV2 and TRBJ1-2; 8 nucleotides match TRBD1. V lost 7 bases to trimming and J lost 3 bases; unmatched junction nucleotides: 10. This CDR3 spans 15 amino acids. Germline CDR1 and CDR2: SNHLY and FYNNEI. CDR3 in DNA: TGTGCCAGCACGGACAGGGTATTTAACGACTATGGCTACACCTTC. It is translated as CASTDRVFNDYGYTF.